This TCR beta chain stems from a study of T cells in localized non-small cell lung cancer. To note about this clone: What it binds is unknown.

There are 15 residues in the CDR3. Some clones are missing from TCRdb's copy, which holds only in-frame ones; the method was immunoSEQ multiplex PCR. The sample consists of 20,000 to 30,000 clones, roughly 90% of them appearing once. Whole-study findings and limits: It was uninvolved adjacent lung that showed the highest T cell clonality, exceeding tumor.

The chain couples TRBV12-2 to TRBJ2-7; TRBD2 is the table's D call, not checked against the DNA. TRBV12-2 is a pseudogene locus. The TCR originated in a man aged 40 to 70 with stage II lung adenocarcinoma. The sample in question was PBMCs, obtained before any cancer treatment. For the CDR3, the DNA is TGTGCAAGGTCGGTGGGAGTTTCTATTACTTACGAGCAGTACTTC. Amino acid sequence: CARSVGVSITYEQYF.